Listed below are T cell receptor beta chains from one sample, sequenced in a study of T-cell reconstitution after alpha-beta-depleted transplantation in children. TCRdb reprocessed the PCR reads with MiXCR, giving one entry per CDR3 protein. The sample has a few hundred thousand distinct CDR3 sequences, about 40% seen once. The input for sequencing was PBMCs, taken before TCRalphabeta/CD19-depleted stem cell transplant. The receptors shown here come from a girl aged 2 to 9 with aplastic anemia, due to receive a stem cell transplant. CDR3s include the opening cysteine and the closing phenylalanine or tryptophan. D genes are given only for firm matches. Only some rows state a clone size, as once, few, many or a class for expanded clones.

cdr3_aa,cdr3_nt,cdr3_length,j_call,v_call,clone_size,d_call
CASSYYPAGGPNEQYF,TGCGCCAGCAGTTACTACCCAGCGGGAGGGCCCAACGAGCAGTACTTC,16,TRBJ2-7,TRBV5-1,many,TRBD2
CASSALRGTEAEQFF,TGTGCCAGCAGCGCCCTCCGGGGGACGGAGGCTGAGCAGTTCTTC,15,TRBJ2-1,TRBV7-9,NA,NA
CASSLGTGGWNEQFF,TGTGCCAGCAGTTTAGGGACAGGGGGCTGGAATGAGCAGTTCTTC,15,TRBJ2-1,TRBV12-3/TRBV12-4,NA,TRBD1
CASSFLQGAGPEAFF,TGTGCCAGCAGTTTCTTACAGGGGGCGGGGCCTGAAGCTTTCTTT,15,TRBJ1-1,TRBV28,NA,TRBD1
CASSEAARSSYNEQFF,TGTGCCAGCAGTGAAGCGGCCCGGAGCTCCTACAATGAGCAGTTCTTC,16,TRBJ2-1,TRBV25-1,few,NA
CASSLGGQKYEQYF,TGTGCCAGCAGCTTAGGGGGACAGAAGTACGAGCAGTACTTC,14,TRBJ2-7,TRBV7-2,few,TRBD1
CSAKRGGGRYGEQYF,TGCAGTGCTAAGAGAGGCGGGGGGCGCTACGGCGAGCAGTACTTC,15,TRBJ2-7,TRBV20-1,NA,TRBD2
CSARDSRHSYEQYF,TGCAGTGCTAGAGATTCCCGTCACTCCTACGAGCAGTACTTC,14,TRBJ2-7,TRBV20-1,NA,NA
CASSRRTGSGNTIYF,TGTGCCAGCAGTCGCCGGACAGGCTCTGGAAACACCATATATTTT,15,TRBJ1-3,TRBV7-2,NA,TRBD1
CASSPDRGDNEQFF,TGTGCCAGCAGTCCGGACAGGGGGGACAATGAGCAGTTCTTC,14,TRBJ2-1,TRBV27,few,TRBD1
CASLDRGRDTQYF,TGCGCCAGCTTGGACAGGGGTAGGGATACGCAGTATTTT,13,TRBJ2-3,TRBV10-1,few,TRBD1
CASSLDSKETQYF,TGCGCCAGCAGCTTAGACAGTAAAGAGACCCAGTACTTC,13,TRBJ2-5,TRBV5-1,many,NA
CSARGGSGRYQETQYF,TGCAGTGCTAGGGGGGGGAGCGGGAGGTACCAAGAGACCCAGTACTTC,16,TRBJ2-5,TRBV20-1,NA,TRBD2
CSARDSKMFFGYTF,TGCAGTGCTCGGGACAGCAAGATGTTCTTTGGCTACACCTTC,14,TRBJ1-2,TRBV20-1,NA,TRBD1
CASSPGTGWRSTEAFF,TGTGCCAGTTCTCCCGGGACAGGGTGGAGGAGCACTGAAGCTTTCTTT,16,TRBJ1-1,TRBV19,NA,TRBD1
CASSHLTGQETQYF,TGCGCCAGCAGCCACCTGACAGGGCAAGAGACCCAGTACTTC,14,TRBJ2-5,TRBV4-1,NA,TRBD1
CASSPGVNNEQFF,TGTGCCAGCAGCCCCGGGGTTAACAATGAGCAGTTCTTC,13,TRBJ2-1,TRBV7-8,NA,NA
CSAKTGGGKGYTF,TGCAGTGCCAAGACAGGGGGGGGAAAAGGCTACACCTTC,13,TRBJ1-2,TRBV20-1,NA,TRBD1
CASILRGEQPQHF,TGTGCCAGCATTCTAAGGGGAGAACAGCCCCAGCATTTT,13,TRBJ1-5,TRBV6-9,NA,NA
CASGWGVAETQYF,TGTGCTAGTGGTTGGGGCGTCGCAGAGACCCAGTACTTC,13,TRBJ2-5,TRBV12-5,NA,NA
CSATTLRLAISYEQYF,TGCAGTGCTACGACCCTCAGACTAGCGATCTCCTACGAGCAGTACTTC,16,TRBJ2-7,TRBV20-1,NA,TRBD2
CASRPTGGRTEAFF,TGCGCCAGCAGACCGACAGGGGGTAGGACTGAAGCTTTCTTT,14,TRBJ1-1,TRBV10-2,NA,TRBD1
CANSQSNEAFF,TGTGCCAACAGCCAGTCCAATGAAGCTTTCTTT,11,TRBJ1-1,TRBV2,few,NA
CASSRRGLDSDTQYF,TGTGCCAGCTCACGCCGGGGACTAGATTCAGATACGCAGTATTTT,15,TRBJ2-3,TRBV18,NA,TRBD2
CASSSPGLAGNFDNEQFF,TGTGCCAGCAGCTCCCCGGGACTAGCGGGAAATTTTGACAATGAGCAGTTCTTC,18,TRBJ2-1,TRBV7-8,NA,TRBD2
CASSLPGTQETQYF,TGTGCCAGCAGTTTACCCGGAACCCAAGAGACCCAGTACTTC,14,TRBJ2-5,TRBV12-3/TRBV12-4,many,NA
CAWSPDWVEQYF,TGTGCCTGGAGCCCGGACTGGGTTGAGCAGTACTTC,12,TRBJ2-7,TRBV30,few,NA
CASSQDRGRRGPGNTIYF,TGTGCCAGCAGCCAAGATAGGGGGCGCAGGGGGCCTGGAAACACCATATATTTT,18,TRBJ1-3,TRBV3-1,NA,TRBD1